This T cell receptor beta chain was captured in a study of CD8 T cells in ankylosing spondylitis. This clonotype was counted ten times or more. No antigen is known for it. Germline-derived CDR1 and CDR2 are DFQATT and SNEGSKA (reference sequence). The CDR3 is 11 amino acids. Trimming took 3 bases from V and 7 from J, leaving 9 bases between them. 5'-RACE, quantitative and with molecular barcodes, yielded the TCR beta libraries. TCRdb re-analysed the 5' RACE reads in MiXCR, keeping a single row per CDR3 protein. The sample carries tens of thousands of distinct CDR3 sequences, about 27% recorded once. Overall study results and limits: Certain motif variants had earlier appeared in reactive arthritis synovial fluid and blood. Clones linked to disease were reported to show significant enrichment in matched ankylosing spondylitis synovial fluid. Ankylosing spondylitis blood seemed to carry a telltale TCR beta motif made of eight highly homologous variants.

The clonotype comes from a male donor with ankylosing spondylitis or in good health (not recorded which). Sequenced sample: blood, either unsorted or a sorted T cell fraction (not recorded which). This chain links TRBV20-1 with TRBJ2-5; D unresolved. CDR3 nucleotide sequence: TGCAGTGCTAGTATCCCAGGGACCCAGTACTTC. Translation: CSASIPGTQYF.